In its sample, the clone carrying this TCR beta chain ranks as medium-sized. Its matching antigen is unknown. The data originate from a study of spatial heterogeneity in lung cancer. Study in general: Strongly correlated with TCR transcript counts in tumor regions was a T cell module score, which was a transcriptional module score calculated from matched bulk RNA-seq.

Regarding time point: sample taken at primary tumor resection. The CDR3 length is 17 residues. TCRdb reprocessed the 5' RACE reads with MiXCR, giving one entry per CDR3 protein. This sample has over a thousand distinct CDR3 sequences; roughly a tenth occur once, and the top ten carry around a quarter. Study-wide findings and caveats: Counts of expanded intratumoral alpha and beta TCRs tracked tumor mutation counts.

Here the sequenced sample was lung tumor tissue, taken at surgery. The rearrangement links TRBV3-2 to TRBJ2-7; the D call of TRBD2 is as the table states it, not checked on the DNA. TRBV3-2 is an annotated pseudogene. This clonotype was obtained from a female donor with early-stage non-small cell lung cancer. The CDR3 DNA reads as TGTGCCAGCAGCCACCCCATGACAGGGGAAGGCCCTGACGAGCAGTACTTC. Its protein is CASSHPMTGEGPDEQYF.